The clone carrying this TCR beta chain was recorded a few times. Its antigen is as yet unknown. The sample belongs to a study of cytomegalovirus exposure and HLA in healthy donors. The study, taken as a whole, reports: It was assumed in the presence/absence analyses that sequencing depth was roughly uniform across donors.

Vbeta (60) and Jbeta (13) primers were used in the PCR. Clones were sequenced by immunoSEQ multiplex PCR, and TCRdb holds only the in-frame ones, with some missing. The sample has over 150,000 clones; 65% to 85% are singletons. This TCR was recovered from a man between 60 and 70 years old in good health and CMV-seronegative. Sequences were obtained from PBMCs.

The CDR3 region has the DNA TGCGCCAGCAGCCGATCCGGGACAAACCAAGAGACCCAGTACTTC. It yields the protein CASSRSGTNQETQYF. The rearrangement joins TRBV4-3 to TRBJ2-5; a weak D match, TRBD1 (6 bases). The CDR3 length is 15 residues. CDR1 and CDR2 from the germline V gene are LGHNA and YSLEER. Trimming cost V 4 bases and J 0 bases, with 12 bases left between them.